The 31 T cell receptor beta chains listed next were all sequenced from one sample in a study of beta chain features in type 1 diabetes. The study reverse transcribed the entire isolated RNA, so it sequenced expressed TCRB transcripts. The protocol was immunoSEQ multiplex PCR, while the TCRdb copy is restricted to in-frame clones and leaves out a portion. Of roughly 300,000 clones listed, less than 10% were seen once; the top ten hold less than 0.45%. Sequencing was done on a sample of central memory CD4+ T cells from blood. These receptors were collected from a woman under 30 in good health.

DNA for the CDR3: TGTGCCAGCAGCTCCCTAAGGATGAGCCATACGCAGTATTTT. Encoded protein: CASSSLRMSHTQYF. J is TRBJ2-3 and V is TRBV7-2; D gene unclear. The CDR3 is made up of 14 amino acids. Germline V lookup: CDR1 SGHTA, CDR2 FQGNSA. Trimming left V 4 bases short and J 7 bases short, with 15 bases between.

A few counts support this clone. J is TRBJ1-1 and V is TRBV5-6, with D unclear. CDR3 length: 15 amino acids. The V gene lost 0 bases and the J gene lost 1 base, with 10 bases spanning the gap. The V gene's germline CDR1 is SGHDT and CDR2 YYEEEE. This chain's CDR3 is CASSLARGSNTEAFF. As DNA, the CDR3 is TGTGCCAGCAGCTTGGCCCGAGGGTCGAACACTGAAGCTTTCTTT.

This rearrangement joins TRBV28 to TRBJ1-5, with D possibly being TRBD1 (5 bases). The V end was cut by 7 bases, the J end by 0 bases, with 13 bases between. The CDR3 totals 15 residues. Germline-derived CDR1 and CDR2 are MDHEN and SYDVKM. The CDR3 region has the DNA TGTGCCAGCATTCAGGGAAGTGGTAGCAATCAGCCCCAGCATTTT. Translating gives CASIQGSGSNQPQHF.

The V and J genes are TRBV15 and TRBJ2-3; D not certain. V was shortened by 0 bases and J by 3 bases, with 10 bases between the two germline ends. This CDR3 comprises 15 residues. Looked up from germline, CDR1 is LNHNV and CDR2 is YYDKDF (reference sequence). As DNA, the CDR3 is TGTGCCACCAGCAGAGAGGGCCTTAGGACAGATACGCAGTATTTT. It specifies CATSREGLRTDTQYF.

This clone was counted between two and nine times. The J gene is TRBJ2-4, the V gene TRBV28; the D gene is possibly TRBD1 (6 bases). The length of the CDR3 is 13 residues. Between the trimmed V and J ends, which lost 4 bases and 6 bases, there was a span of 10 bases. Germline V gene sequence: CDR1 MDHEN, CDR2 SYDVKM. CDR3: CASSSQGINIQYF. CDR3 sequence (DNA): TGTGCCAGCAGTTCCCAGGGGATAAACATTCAGTACTTC.

The V gene is TRBV5-6, the J gene TRBJ2-1; 9 bases map to TRBD2. CDR3 length: 17 amino acids. Germline assignment: CDR1 SGHDT and CDR2 YYEEEE. V gave up 5 bases and J gave up 0 bases; unmatched junction bases: 9. The CDR3 loop is CASSFRGSGSSYNEQFF. As DNA, the CDR3 is TGTGCCAGCAGTTTTAGGGGTAGCGGGAGCTCCTACAATGAGCAGTTCTTC. The variable domain in full, with the rest retrieved from reference TRBV5-6 and TRBJ2-1, is DAGVTQSPTHLIKTRGQQVTLRCSPKSGHDTVSWYQQALGQGPQFIFQYYEEEERQRGNFPDRFSGHQFPNYSSELNVNALLLGDSALYLCASSFRGSGSSYNEQFFGPGTRLTVL.

The gene calls are TRBV19 and TRBJ2-1; D gene unclear. Trimming removed 5 bases from V and 5 bases from J, with 10 bases in between. In germline, CDR1 is LNHDA, CDR2 SQIVND (reference sequence). The CDR3 spans 13 residues. This chain's CDR3 is CASSEDLDNEQFF. The DNA for the CDR3 is TGTGCCAGTAGTGAAGACCTCGACAATGAGCAGTTCTTC. The full variable domain, with the rest looked up from reference TRBV19 and TRBJ2-1, is DGGITQSPKYLFRKEGQNVTLSCEQNLNHDAMYWYRQDPGQGLRLIYYSQIVNDFQKGDIAEGYSVSREKKESFPLTVTSAQKNPTAFYLCASSEDLDNEQFFGPGTRLTVL.

This clone has only a few counts. This sequence joins TRBV19 and TRBJ1-2; D gene uncertain. The V gene's germline CDR1 is LNHDA and CDR2 SQIVND (reference sequence). The CDR3 consists of 13 residues. V was trimmed by 5 bases and J by 0 bases, leaving 7 bases between them. CDR3 DNA sequence: TGTGCCAGTAGTTGGACGGCTAACTATGGCTACACCTTC. As protein: CASSWTANYGYTF.

Only a few counts were recorded for this clone. CDR3 region: CATSSWTLTKETQYF. The CDR3 DNA reads as TGTGCCACCAGCAGCTGGACATTGACGAAAGAGACCCAGTACTTC. The chain carries TRBV15 and TRBJ2-5, with D possibly matching TRBD1 (5 bases). With 3 bases removed from V and 3 bases from J, the gap between germline ends came to 14 bases. Germline CDR1 and CDR2: LNHNV and YYDKDF (reference sequence). This CDR3 is built from 15 residues.

The chain couples TRBV5-1 to TRBJ2-1; a possible D gene is TRBD2 (7 bases). Germline V gene lookup returns CDR1 SGHRS and CDR2 YFSETQ. V lost 4 bases to trimming and J lost 9 bases, with 26 bases between them. The CDR3 is 17 residues long. Here the CDR3 DNA reads TGCGCCAGCAGCCCCCTCGGCCTAGCGGCGGAGGGGGGTGAGCAGTTCTTC. Protein: CASSPLGLAAEGGEQFF.

The chain links TRBV5-6 to TRBJ2-7, with D perhaps matching TRBD2 (6 bases). The CDR3 is made up of 15 amino acids. CDR1 and CDR2 (germline): SGHDT, YYEEEE. Deletions cut 4 bases from V and 0 bases from J, with 14 bases between. CDR3 loop: CASSRIGTLSYEQYF. The CDR3 DNA reads TGTGCCAGCAGCAGGATCGGGACTCTCTCCTACGAGCAGTACTTC.

This clone showed up just a few times. The gene calls are TRBV7-2 and TRBJ2-5; D call uncertain. V lost 5 bases, J lost 7 bases, and 14 bases lay in between. The CDR3 runs 13 residues. The germline V gene has CDR1 SGHTA and CDR2 FQGNSA. CDR3 coding DNA: TGTGCCAGCAGCCTCGACGGAAGATCGACCCAGTACTTC. Protein product: CASSLDGRSTQYF.

This chain links TRBV27 with TRBJ2-1; D perhaps matches TRBD2 (5 bases). CDR1 MNHEY and CDR2 SMNVEV come from the germline V gene (reference sequence). There are 14 residues in the CDR3. Between the trimmed V and J ends, which lost 3 bases and 6 bases, there was a span of 12 bases. The CDR3 loop is CASSFTGSGNEQFF. The CDR3 DNA is TGTGCCAGCAGTTTTACGGGATCGGGCAATGAGCAGTTCTTC.

In this sample, this clone turned up a few times. J is TRBJ2-3 and V is TRBV11-1; 7 positions match TRBD1. This CDR3 region has 14 residues. V trimming: 4 bases; J trimming: 1 base; junction bases outside the gene matches: 2. The V gene's germline CDR1 is SGHAT and CDR2 FQDESV (reference sequence). CDR3 sequence: CASSSDRGTDTQYF. The DNA of the CDR3 is TGTGCCAGCAGCTCCGACAGGGGCACAGATACGCAGTATTTT.

This clone was detected a few times. The chain combines TRBV28 with TRBJ2-2; D is ambiguous. The CDR3 is 16 amino acids. V lost 7 bases, J lost 1 base, and 16 bases lay in between. In germline, CDR1 is MDHEN, CDR2 SYDVKM. The CDR3: CASTGPTSGNTGELFF. Here the CDR3 DNA reads TGTGCCAGCACCGGCCCGACCTCCGGGAACACCGGGGAGCTGTTTTTT.

This chain links TRBV6-1 with TRBJ2-5; TRBD2 might be the D (5 bases). Germline-derived CDR1 and CDR2 are MNHNS and SASEGT. Trimming shortened V by 4 bases and J by 10 bases, and 13 bases separated the two germline ends. CDR3 size: 12 residues. The CDR3 spells CASSGQAADQYF. The CDR3, as DNA: TGTGCCAGCAGTGGGCAGGCAGCGGACCAGTACTTC.

This clone was detected a few times. The chain recombines TRBV6-1 with TRBJ2-3; the D call may be TRBD1 or TRBD2 (5 bases each). The length of the CDR3 is 12 residues. V was shortened by 7 bases and J by 7 bases, with 12 bases between the two germline ends. Germline values: CDR1 MNHNS, CDR2 SASEGT. The CDR3, as DNA: TGTGCCAGCAAAGTGGGGGAAAATACGCAGTATTTT. It encodes CASKVGENTQYF.

V and J are TRBV7-2 and TRBJ2-5; a weak D match, TRBD2 (5 bases). The CDR3 has 13 residues. The germline V and J ends were trimmed by 5 bases and 4 bases, with 11 bases remaining between them. Germline CDR1 is SGHTA and CDR2 is FQGNSA. This CDR3 is CASSTQLGETQYF. Here the CDR3 DNA reads TGTGCCAGCAGCACCCAACTAGGAGAGACCCAGTACTTC. Filled out from reference TRBV7-2 and TRBJ2-5, the complete variable domain reads GAGVSQSPSNKVTEKGKDVELRCDPISGHTALYWYRQSLGQGLEFLIYFQGNSAPDKSGLPSDRFSAERTGGSVSTLTIQRTQQEDSAVYLCASSTQLGETQYFGPGTRLLVL.

The chain joins TRBV5-1 to TRBJ2-7; D perhaps matches TRBD1 (6 bases). V lost 4 bases and J lost 0, with 11 bases in between. Germline assignment: CDR1 SGHRS and CDR2 YFSETQ. This CDR3 has 14 amino acids. The DNA for the CDR3 is TGCGCCAGCAGCCTCGGGACACACTCCTACGAGCAGTACTTC. Amino acid sequence: CASSLGTHSYEQYF.

The chain joins TRBV15 to TRBJ2-2; TRBD2 matches at 15 bases. Germline V gene lookup returns CDR1 LNHNV and CDR2 YYDKDF (reference sequence). Trimming removed 3 bases from V and 5 bases from J; junction bases left unmatched: 7. This CDR3 is built from 18 residues. CDR3 amino acids: CATSRVGLAGGRTGELFF. In DNA form, the CDR3 reads TGTGCCACCAGCAGGGTGGGACTAGCGGGAGGCAGGACCGGGGAGCTGTTTTTT.

This clone came up a few times. CDR3 nucleotides: TGTGCCAGCAGCCGACAGCGGGATCCTTACAATGAGCAGTTCTTC. This sequence encodes CASSRQRDPYNEQFF. J is TRBJ2-1 and V is TRBV11-2, with 7 bases fitting TRBD2. V shed 5 bases, J shed 4 bases, and the junction held 8 bases outside the gene matches. This CDR3 spans 15 amino acids. Germline V gene sequence: CDR1 SGHAT, CDR2 FQNNGV.

This clone was seen only a few times. Other DNA sequences within the sample encode an identical CDR3. The V call is TRBV28, the J call TRBJ2-5; D is uncertain. CDR1 and CDR2 from the germline V gene are MDHEN and SYDVKM. The V end was cut by 4 bases, the J end by 2 bases, with 5 bases between. The CDR3 is 12 residues long. CDR3 nucleotide sequence: TGTGCCAGCAGTTCCATACAAGAGACCCAGTACTTC. Translated: CASSSIQETQYF.

This clone showed up just a few times. This chain connects TRBV6-5 to TRBJ1-5; no reliable D call. Between the trimmed V and J ends, which lost 0 bases and 7 bases, there was a span of 10 bases. Germline CDR1 is MNHEY and CDR2 is SVGAGI. The CDR3 covers 14 residues. In DNA, the CDR3 is TGTGCCAGCAGTTACTCACCAATGGGGCAGCCCCAGCATTTT. Translated: CASSYSPMGQPQHF.

This clone came up once. CDR3 sequence reads: CASSFLAGGTDTQYF. The CDR3, as DNA: TGTGCCAGCAGCTTCCTAGCGGGGGGCACAGATACGCAGTATTTT. The V gene is TRBV5-4, the J gene TRBJ2-3; 10 bases are a match to TRBD2. Germline lookup yields CDR1 SGHNT and CDR2 YYREEE (reference sequence). The CDR3 consists of 15 residues. The V segment lost 2 bases and the J segment 1 base; nucleotides outside the gene matches: 1. Variable domain in full (rest from reference TRBV5-4 and TRBJ2-3): ETGVTQSPTHLIKTRGQQVTLRCSSQSGHNTVSWYQQALGQGPQFIFQYYREEENGRGNFPPRFSGLQFPNYSSELNVNALELDDSALYLCASSFLAGGTDTQYFGPGTRLTVL.

The rearrangement uses TRBV29-1 and TRBJ1-2, with unresolved D. The germline V gene encodes CDR1 SQVTM and CDR2 ANQGSEA. V was trimmed by 5 bases and J by 4 bases, leaving 11 bases between them. The CDR3 sequence is 12 residues long. For the CDR3, the DNA is TGCAGCGTTTTAAGTACCTTCTATGGCTACACCTTC. This encodes CSVLSTFYGYTF.

This clone has only a few counts. The rearrangement links TRBV25-1 to TRBJ2-7, with 7 bases identical to TRBD1. The V gene end was trimmed by 2 bases and the J gene end by 3 bases; junction bases not matched to a gene: 4. The germline V gene encodes CDR1 MGHDK and CDR2 SYGVNS. The CDR3 runs 14 residues. For the CDR3, the DNA is TGTGCCAGCAGTGAACTGGGACAGCGCTACGAGCAGTACTTC. Translated, it gives CASSELGQRYEQYF.

The chain combines TRBV5-1 with TRBJ2-1; TRBD1 matches at 9 bases. The CDR3 spans 15 residues. The V gene's germline CDR1 is SGHRS and CDR2 YFSETQ. The V gene end was trimmed by 3 bases and the J gene end by 4 bases; junction bases not matched to a gene: 5. CDR3 nucleotide sequence: TGCGCCAGCAGCTCCGGACAGGGGAGTTACAATGAGCAGTTCTTC. It encodes CASSSGQGSYNEQFF.

This clone has ten or more counts. This sequence joins TRBV7-9 and TRBJ2-7; possibly TRBD2 for D (6 bases). The CDR3 length is 13 residues. CDR1 and CDR2 (germline): SEHNR, FQNEAQ (reference sequence). Trimming took 3 bases from V and 3 from J, leaving 9 bases between them. CDR3: CASSFFGGYEQYF. The CDR3, as DNA: TGTGCCAGCAGCTTCTTCGGGGGCTACGAGCAGTACTTC.

This clone came up a few times. The genes are TRBV7-6 and TRBJ2-7, with a weak D call TRBD2 (6 bases). This CDR3 is built from 13 residues. Per germline, CDR1 SGHVS and CDR2 FNYEAQ. V was pared by 5 bases and J by 3 bases, with 11 bases between. The CDR3 sequence: CASSPGLNYEQYF. The CDR3 nucleotides are TGTGCCAGCAGCCCGGGACTCAACTACGAGCAGTACTTC.

This clone was recorded many times. The rearrangement links TRBV28 to TRBJ1-4, with TRBD1 as a possible D gene (5 bases). CDR1 and CDR2 from the germline V gene are MDHEN and SYDVKM. This CDR3 spans 16 amino acids. V lost 8 bases and J 5 bases, leaving 21 bases between the germline ends. The CDR3 coding sequence is TGTGCCAGCGGAAGCCCCGGGGCGGCGGGGAATGAAAAACTGTTTTTT. Its translation: CASGSPGAAGNEKLFF.

The chain links TRBV7-2 to TRBJ1-1; D remains unclear. CDR3 size: 13 residues. V lost 8 bases to trimming and J lost 1 base, with 11 bases between them. The germline V gene has CDR1 SGHTA and CDR2 FQGNSA. In DNA form, the CDR3 reads TGTGCCAGCCAAAAAGGGAGGAACACTGAAGCTTTCTTT. As protein: CASQKGRNTEAFF.